These 8 T cell receptor beta chains originate from one sample sequenced in a study of early T cells in non-severe SARS-CoV-2 infection. Each CDR3 protein gets one entry after TCRdb re-called the 5' RACE reads with MiXCR. Here the sample spans 75,000 to 100,000 distinct CDR3 sequences, over 13% being singletons. The material sequenced was whole blood. Receptor source: an adult who was a healthcare worker with PCR-confirmed SARS-CoV-2 infection or an uninfected control (not recorded which).

The rearrangement joins TRBV25-1 to TRBJ2-7, with 14 bases identical to TRBD2. The CDR3 is 16 residues long. The junction had 3 bases not matched to a gene; V was cut back by 1 base and J by 4 bases. Germline CDR1 is MGHDK and CDR2 is SYGVNS. The CDR3 nucleotides are TGTGCCAGCAGTGAATGGAGACTAGCGGGAGGGTACGAGCAGTACTTC. This encodes CASSEWRLAGGYEQYF.

There are a few counts of this clonotype. The chain has TRBV7-8 and TRBJ2-7, with unresolved D. This CDR3 contains 12 residues. The germline CDR1 and CDR2 sequences are SGHVS and FQNEAQ. V was cut by 5 bases and J by 6 bases, with 11 bases left in between. The CDR3, as DNA: TGTGCCAGCAGCCCCCTATCCCGCGAGCAGTACTTC. It codes for CASSPLSREQYF.

This clonotype has a count of ten or more. V gene TRBV7-6 combines with J gene TRBJ2-7; TRBD2 aligns across 8 bases. V shed 5 bases, J shed 6 bases, and the junction held 6 bases outside the gene matches. The germline CDR1 and CDR2 sequences are SGHVS and FNYEAQ. The CDR3 has 13 amino acids. The CDR3 spells CASSPIAGIEQYF. The CDR3, as DNA: TGTGCCAGCAGCCCAATAGCGGGAATCGAGCAGTACTTC.

This chain links TRBV19 with TRBJ2-4; 15 bases are shared with TRBD2. The CDR3 contains 14 residues. V trimming: 6 bases; J trimming: 6 bases; junction bases outside the gene matches: 0. Per the germline V gene, CDR1 is LNHDA and CDR2 is SQIVND (reference sequence). The CDR3 DNA is TGTGCCAGTAGGGGACTAGCGGGAGGAAACATTCAGTACTTC. Protein product: CASRGLAGGNIQYF.

V is TRBV28 and J is TRBJ1-5, with TRBD1 matching over 7 bases. Germline trimming cut 7 bases from V and 5 bases from J; bases unmatched to any gene: 11. The germline V gene has CDR1 MDHEN and CDR2 SYDVKM. This CDR3 comprises 15 residues. This CDR3 reads CASTTIRQGYQPQHF. In nucleotides, the CDR3 is TGTGCCAGCACCACGATAAGACAGGGCTATCAGCCCCAGCATTTT.

This clonotype was counted a few times. The chain couples TRBV12-3 or TRBV12-4 to TRBJ1-1, with TRBD1 as a possible D gene (5 bases). There are 15 residues in the CDR3. Between the trimmed V and J ends, which lost 3 bases and 3 bases, there was a span of 14 bases. The CDR3 reads CASSFGGEGDTEAFF. The CDR3 DNA reads TGTGCCAGCAGTTTTGGGGGTGAAGGGGACACTGAAGCTTTCTTT.

This clonotype occurred a few times. The genes are TRBV7-9 and TRBJ2-7; D unclear. Germline loops: CDR1 SEHNR, CDR2 FQNEAQ (reference sequence). V was clipped by 3 bases and J by 1 base, with 4 bases between them. This CDR3 region has 12 residues. The CDR3, as DNA: TGTGCCAGCAGCTTGCGGTCCTACGAGCAGTACTTC. Encoded protein: CASSLRSYEQYF.

This clonotype was counted only a few times. The chain combines TRBV7-3 with TRBJ2-2, with TRBD2 as a possible D gene (6 bases). The germline gives CDR1 SGHTA, CDR2 FQGTGA. The CDR3 contains 12 residues. V was trimmed by 8 bases and J by 3 bases, leaving 7 bases between them. CDR3 protein: CASRDYTGELFF. Here the CDR3 DNA reads TGTGCCAGCCGGGACTACACCGGGGAGCTGTTTTTT.